This T cell receptor beta chain was sequenced during a study of blood T cell repertoires in COVID-19. Study-wide context: Acute and convalescent COVID-19 specimens originated in the United States, Italy and Spain. PBMCs, B-cell-depleted T cells, or T cells were the source of the cDNA or gDNA that made up the material.

Authors' data handling: Amplifying reference gene primers gave estimates of nucleated cell counts. The assay was immunoSEQ multiplex PCR, and TCRdb's table has in-frame clones only and misses some. V, J and clone size are those of that table, while D and trimming were read from the DNA. The sample contains fewer than 350,000 clones, roughly 86% of which appear only once. Sequenced input: peripheral blood. This clonotype originated in a man aged 18 to 35 with active or convalescent COVID-19.

CDR3 sequence reads: CASSQDLAGSQETQYF. The CDR3 DNA reads as TGTGCCAGCAGCCAAGATCTAGCGGGGAGCCAAGAGACCCAGTACTTC. This chain uses TRBV3-1 (or the pseudogene TRBV3-2) with TRBJ2-5, with 9 bases aligning to TRBD2. The CDR3 runs 16 residues. CDR1 LGHDT and CDR2 YNNKEL come from the germline V gene (reference sequence). The V segment lost 0 bases and the J segment 1 base; nucleotides outside the gene matches: 3.